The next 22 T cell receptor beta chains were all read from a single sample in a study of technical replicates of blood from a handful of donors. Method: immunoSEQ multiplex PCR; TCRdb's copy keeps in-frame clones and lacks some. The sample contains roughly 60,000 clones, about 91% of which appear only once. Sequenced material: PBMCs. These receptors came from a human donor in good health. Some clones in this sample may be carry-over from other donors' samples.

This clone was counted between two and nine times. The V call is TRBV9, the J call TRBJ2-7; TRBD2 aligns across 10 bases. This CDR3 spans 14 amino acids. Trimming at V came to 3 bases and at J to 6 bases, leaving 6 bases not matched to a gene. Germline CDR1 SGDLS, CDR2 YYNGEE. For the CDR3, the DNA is TGTGCCAGCAGCGACAAGCGGGAGGGCCCCGAGCAGTACTTC. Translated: CASSDKREGPEQYF.

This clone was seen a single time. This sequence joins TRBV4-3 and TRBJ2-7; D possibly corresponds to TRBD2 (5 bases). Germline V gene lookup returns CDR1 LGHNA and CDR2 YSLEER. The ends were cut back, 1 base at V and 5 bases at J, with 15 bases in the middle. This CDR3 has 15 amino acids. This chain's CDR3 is CASSQGLPGINEQYF. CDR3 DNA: TGCGCCAGCAGCCAAGGTCTCCCGGGGATCAACGAGCAGTACTTC.

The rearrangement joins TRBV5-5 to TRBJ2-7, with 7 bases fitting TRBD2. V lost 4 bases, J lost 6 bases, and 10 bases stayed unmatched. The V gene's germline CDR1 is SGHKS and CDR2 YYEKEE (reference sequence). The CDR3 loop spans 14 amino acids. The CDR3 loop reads CASSGRGFLGEQYF. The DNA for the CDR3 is TGTGCCAGCAGCGGGAGGGGCTTTTTGGGCGAGCAGTACTTC.

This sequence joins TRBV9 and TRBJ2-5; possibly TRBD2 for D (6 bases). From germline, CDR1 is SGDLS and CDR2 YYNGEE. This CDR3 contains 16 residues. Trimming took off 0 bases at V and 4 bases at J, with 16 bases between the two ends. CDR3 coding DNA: TGTGCCAGCAGCGTAGGGGTTGGGGGGAAGGGAGAGACCCAGTACTTC. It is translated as CASSVGVGGKGETQYF.

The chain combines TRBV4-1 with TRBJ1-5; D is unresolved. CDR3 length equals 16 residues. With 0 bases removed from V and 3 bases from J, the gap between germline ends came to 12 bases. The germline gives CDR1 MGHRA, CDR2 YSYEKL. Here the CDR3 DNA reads TGCGCCAGCAGCCAAGATCGGGTAGTCAACAATCAGCCCCAGCATTTT. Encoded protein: CASSQDRVVNNQPQHF.

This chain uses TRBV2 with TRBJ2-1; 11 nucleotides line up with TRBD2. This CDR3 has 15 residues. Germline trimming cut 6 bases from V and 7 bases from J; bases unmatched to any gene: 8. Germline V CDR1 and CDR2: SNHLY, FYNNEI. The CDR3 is CASRLAGGSINEQFF. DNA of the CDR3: TGTGCCAGCAGATTAGCGGGAGGGTCCATAAATGAGCAGTTCTTC.

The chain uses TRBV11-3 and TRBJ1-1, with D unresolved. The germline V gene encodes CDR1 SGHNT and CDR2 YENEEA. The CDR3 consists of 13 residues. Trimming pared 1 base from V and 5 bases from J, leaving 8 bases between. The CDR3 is CASSLAPGTEAFF. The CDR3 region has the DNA TGTGCCAGCAGCTTAGCTCCGGGAACTGAAGCTTTCTTT.

CDR3 sequence reads: CASRAGTSANEQFF. CDR3 bases: TGTGCCAGCAGGGCGGGGACTAGCGCCAATGAGCAGTTCTTC. V usage is TRBV6-5 and J usage is TRBJ2-1; 10 bases fit TRBD2. V shed 6 bases, J shed 6 bases, and the junction held 5 bases outside the gene matches. From germline, CDR1 is MNHEY and CDR2 SVGAGI. CDR3 length equals 14 residues.

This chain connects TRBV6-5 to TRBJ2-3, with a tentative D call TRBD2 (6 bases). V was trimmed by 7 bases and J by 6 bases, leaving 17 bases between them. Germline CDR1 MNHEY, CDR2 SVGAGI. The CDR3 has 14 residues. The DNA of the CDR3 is TGTGCCAGCACCAGCGGGCTCGGAGGGGATACGCAGTATTTT. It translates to CASTSGLGGDTQYF.

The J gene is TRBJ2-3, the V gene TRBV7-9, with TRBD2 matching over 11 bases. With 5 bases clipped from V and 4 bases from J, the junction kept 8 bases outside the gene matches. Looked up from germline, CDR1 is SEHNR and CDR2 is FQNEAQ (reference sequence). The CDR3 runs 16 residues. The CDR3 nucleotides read TGTGCCAGCAGCCTCCGACTAGCGGGGATCCCAGATACGCAGTATTTT. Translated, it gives CASSLRLAGIPDTQYF.

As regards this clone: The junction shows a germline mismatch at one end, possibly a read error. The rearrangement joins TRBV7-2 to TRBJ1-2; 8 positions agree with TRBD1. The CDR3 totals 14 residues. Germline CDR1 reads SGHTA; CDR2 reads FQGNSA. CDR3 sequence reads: CASSWDRSVTTEFF. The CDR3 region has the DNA TGTGCCAGCAGCTGGGACAGGTCCGTAACAACCGAATTTTTC. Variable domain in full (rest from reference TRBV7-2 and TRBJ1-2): GAGVSQSPSNKVTEKGKDVELRCDPISGHTALYWYRQSLGQGLEFLIYFQGNSAPDKSGLPSDRFSAERTGGSVSTLTIQRTQQEDSAVYLCASSWDRSVTTEFFGSGTRLTVV.

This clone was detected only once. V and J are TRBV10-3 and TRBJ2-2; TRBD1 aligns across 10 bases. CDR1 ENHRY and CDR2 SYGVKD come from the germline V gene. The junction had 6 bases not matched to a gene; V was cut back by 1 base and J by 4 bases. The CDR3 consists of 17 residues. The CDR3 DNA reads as TGTGCCATCAGTGAGTTGGGACAGGGGTCCCCCACCGGGGAGCTGTTTTTT. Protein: CAISELGQGSPTGELFF.

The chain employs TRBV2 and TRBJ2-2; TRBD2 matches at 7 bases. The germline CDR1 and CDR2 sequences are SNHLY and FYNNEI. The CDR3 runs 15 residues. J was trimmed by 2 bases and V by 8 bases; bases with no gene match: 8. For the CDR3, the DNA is TGTGCCAGCGCTGGAGCTAGCGGTAACACCGGGGAGCTGTTTTTT. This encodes CASAGASGNTGELFF.

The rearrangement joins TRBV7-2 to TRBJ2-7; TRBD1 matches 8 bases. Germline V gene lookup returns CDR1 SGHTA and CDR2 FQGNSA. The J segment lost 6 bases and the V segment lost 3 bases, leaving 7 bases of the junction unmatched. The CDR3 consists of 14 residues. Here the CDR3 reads CASSFDRGNVEQYF. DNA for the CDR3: TGTGCCAGCAGCTTCGACAGGGGTAATGTCGAGCAGTACTTC.

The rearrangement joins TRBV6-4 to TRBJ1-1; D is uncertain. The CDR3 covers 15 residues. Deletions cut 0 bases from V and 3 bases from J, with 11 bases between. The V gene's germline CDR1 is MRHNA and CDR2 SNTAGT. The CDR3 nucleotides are TGTGCCAGCAGTGACTCAGCGGAGGCCTACACTGAAGCTTTCTTT. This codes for CASSDSAEAYTEAFF.

The CDR3 reads CASSYVGGPEQYF. CDR3 nucleotide sequence: TGTGCCAGCAGCTATGTAGGGGGCCCCGAGCAGTACTTC. The rearrangement links TRBV7-9 to TRBJ2-7, with TRBD1 matching over 7 bases. CDR3 length: 13 amino acids. V shed 4 bases and J 6 bases; nucleotides not matched to a gene: 6. The germline V gene encodes CDR1 SEHNR and CDR2 FQNEAQ (reference sequence).

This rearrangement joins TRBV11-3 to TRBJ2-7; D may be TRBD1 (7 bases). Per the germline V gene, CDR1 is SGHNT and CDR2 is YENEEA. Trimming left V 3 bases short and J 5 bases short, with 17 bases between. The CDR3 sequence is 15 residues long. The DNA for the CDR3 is TGTGCCAGCAGCTTGGAGGGGGCAGGGGGACACGAGCAGTACTTC. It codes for CASSLEGAGGHEQYF.

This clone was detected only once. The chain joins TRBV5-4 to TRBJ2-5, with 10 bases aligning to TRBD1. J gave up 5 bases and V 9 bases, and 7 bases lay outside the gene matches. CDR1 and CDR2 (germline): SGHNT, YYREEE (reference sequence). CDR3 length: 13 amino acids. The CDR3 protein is CATQTGGEETQYF. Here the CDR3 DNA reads TGTGCCACCCAGACAGGGGGCGAGGAGACCCAGTACTTC.

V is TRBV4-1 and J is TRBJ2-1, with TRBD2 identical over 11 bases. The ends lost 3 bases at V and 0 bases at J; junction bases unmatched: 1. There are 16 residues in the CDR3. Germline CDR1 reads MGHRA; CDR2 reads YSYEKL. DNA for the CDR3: TGCGCCAGCAGCCACCTAGCGGGGGGCTCCTACAATGAGCAGTTCTTC. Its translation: CASSHLAGGSYNEQFF.

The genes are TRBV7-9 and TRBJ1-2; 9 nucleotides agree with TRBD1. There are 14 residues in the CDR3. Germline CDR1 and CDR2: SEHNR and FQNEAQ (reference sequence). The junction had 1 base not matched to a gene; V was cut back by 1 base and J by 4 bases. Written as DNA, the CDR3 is TGTGCCAGCAGCTTAGGACAGGGGGGCTATGGCTACACCTTC. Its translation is CASSLGQGGYGYTF.

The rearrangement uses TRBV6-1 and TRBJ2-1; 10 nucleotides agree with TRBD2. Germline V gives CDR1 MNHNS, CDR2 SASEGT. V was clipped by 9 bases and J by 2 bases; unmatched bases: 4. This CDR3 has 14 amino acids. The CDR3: CASKREGPYNEQFF. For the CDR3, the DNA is TGTGCCAGTAAGCGGGAGGGGCCCTACAATGAGCAGTTCTTC.

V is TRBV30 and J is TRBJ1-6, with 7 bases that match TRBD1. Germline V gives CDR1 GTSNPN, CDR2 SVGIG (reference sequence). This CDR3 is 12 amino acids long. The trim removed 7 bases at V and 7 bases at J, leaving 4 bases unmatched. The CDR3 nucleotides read TGTGCCTCTCAGGGGGAAAATTCACCCCTCCACTTT. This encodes CASQGENSPLHF.